This is a list of T cell receptor beta chains from one sample in a study of cytomegalovirus exposure and HLA in healthy donors. Sequencing used immunoSEQ multiplex PCR; TCRdb keeps in-frame clones, though not all of them. Of tens of thousands of clones listed, around 75% are singletons. The source material was PBMCs. Receptor source: a man aged 45-65 years in good health and CMV-seropositive. CDR3s include the opening cysteine and the closing phenylalanine or tryptophan. The D gene is left open where the match is weak. Clone size, where shown, is once, few, many, or a class for clones that have expanded.

d_call | j_call | v_call | clone_size | cdr3_aa | cdr3_nt
- | TRBJ2-1 | TRBV7-2 | once | CASSYEAGSYNEQFF | TGTGCCAGCAGCTACGAAGCGGGTTCCTACAATGAGCAGTTCTTC
- | TRBJ2-1 | TRBV4-3 | - | CASSHDPIVLISNEQFF | TGCGCCAGCAGCCACGATCCGATCGTACTCATCTCCAATGAGCAGTTCTTC
- | TRBJ1-2 | TRBV7-3 | - | CASSPQQGVVGGYTF | TGTGCCAGCAGCCCCCAACAGGGAGTAGTGGGAGGCTACACCTTC
TRBD2 | TRBJ2-5 | TRBV7-9 | - | CASSLSGRREETQYF | TGTGCCAGCAGCCTTAGCGGGAGAAGGGAAGAGACCCAGTACTTC
- | TRBJ1-4 | TRBV10-2 | - | CASRDTHEKLFF | TGCGCCAGCAGGGACACCCATGAAAAACTGTTTTTT
TRBD2 | TRBJ2-1 | TRBV27 | - | CASSGGGYNEQFF | TGTGCCAGCAGTGGGGGGGGGTACAATGAGCAGTTCTTC
- | TRBJ1-1 | TRBV28 | - | CASSLRERPATEAFF | TGTGCCAGCAGTTTACGGGAACGCCCCGCGACTGAAGCTTTCTTT
- | TRBJ2-1 | TRBV6-5 | - | CASRGVEQGNEQFF | TGTGCCAGCAGGGGGGTAGAACAGGGCAATGAGCAGTTCTTC
- | TRBJ2-7 | TRBV6-5 | - | CASRLDSTYEQYF | TGTGCCAGCAGGCTGGACTCCACCTACGAGCAGTACTTC
TRBD1 | TRBJ1-3 | TRBV7-9 | - | CASLQGAYSGNTIYF | TGTGCCAGCTTACAGGGGGCTTACTCTGGAAACACCATATATTTT
- | TRBJ1-4 | TRBV7-2 | - | CASSRTGGTNEKLFF | TGTGCCAGCAGTCGCACCGGGGGTACTAATGAAAAACTGTTTTTT
TRBD2 | TRBJ2-3 | TRBV7-6 | - | CASSPQEVLRGGRADTQYF | TGTGCCAGCAGCCCTCAAGAGGTCTTGCGGGGGGGCAGGGCAGATACGCAGTATTTT
- | TRBJ1-1 | TRBV13 | - | CASSLAGRRTEAFF | TGTGCCAGCAGCTTAGCGGGGAGGAGGACTGAAGCTTTCTTT
- | TRBJ1-2 | TRBV7-9 | - | CASSLAQGYGYSF | TGTGCCAGCAGCTTAGCGCAGGGCTATGGCTACTCCTTC
- | TRBJ1-6 | TRBV11-3 | - | CASSPGSSRGSPLHF | TGTGCCAGCAGCCCCGGGAGTTCGCGGGGCTCACCCCTCCACTTT
- | TRBJ2-3 | TRBV10-3 | - | CAISESQDTQYF | TGTGCCATCAGTGAGTCCCAAGATACGCAGTATTTT
TRBD1 | TRBJ2-7 | TRBV5-1 | - | CASSSPGQGEYEQYF | TGCGCCAGCAGCTCGCCGGGACAGGGGGAATACGAGCAGTACTTC
- | TRBJ2-5 | TRBV7-2 | once | CASSPYQETQYF | TGTGCCAGCAGCCCGTACCAAGAGACCCAGTACTTC
- | TRBJ2-7 | TRBV27 | - | CASSERVTYEQYF | TGTGCCAGCAGCGAGCGGGTCACCTACGAGCAGTACTTC
- | TRBJ2-3 | TRBV29-1 | - | CSGSGTYTDTQYF | TGCAGCGGCTCCGGGACATACACAGATACGCAGTATTTT
TRBD1 | TRBJ1-4 | TRBV2 | - | CASTPGQGALRNEKLFF | TGTGCCAGCACCCCGGGACAGGGGGCTCTACGTAATGAAAAACTGTTTTTT
TRBD1 | TRBJ1-5 | TRBV7-2 | few | CASTDRGGNQPQHF | TGTGCCAGCACCGACAGGGGTGGCAATCAGCCCCAGCATTTT
TRBD2 | TRBJ2-7 | TRBV5-1 | - | CVSSPPLAGGPEYEQYF | TGCGTCAGCAGCCCTCCGCTAGCGGGAGGGCCGGAGTACGAGCAGTACTTC
- | TRBJ1-3 | TRBV18 | - | CASSPSVDTIYF | TGTGCCAGCTCACCTTCGGTCGACACCATATATTTT
TRBD1 | TRBJ1-6 | TRBV5-1 | few | CASRQTGTASSPLHF | TGCGCCAGCCGCCAAACAGGGACAGCAAGTTCACCCCTCCACTTT
- | TRBJ2-3 | TRBV10-3 | - | CAISTAETTDTQYF | TGTGCCATCAGTACAGCGGAGACCACAGATACGCAGTATTTT
- | TRBJ1-4 | TRBV6-1 | few | CASSEARAVANEKLFF | TGTGCCAGCAGTGAAGCGCGGGCGGTGGCTAATGAAAAACTGTTTTTT
- | TRBJ1-2 | TRBV18 | - | CASSPLRVPDYGYTF | TGTGCCAGCTCACCTCTACGGGTTCCTGACTATGGCTACACCTTC
- | TRBJ2-2 | TRBV6-5 | - | CASSDGTTNTGELFF | TGTGCCAGCAGCGACGGGACAACGAACACCGGGGAGCTGTTTTTT
TRBD1 | TRBJ2-2 | TRBV29-1 | - | CSVGQGSVTGELFF | TGCAGCGTAGGACAGGGGTCGGTCACCGGGGAGCTGTTTTTT
- | TRBJ2-7 | TRBV5-1 | - | CASKPPDSPSREQYF | TGCGCCAGCAAACCTCCGGACAGCCCTAGTCGGGAGCAGTACTTC
- | TRBJ1-1 | TRBV28 | - | CASSRNTGFPEAFF | TGTGCCAGCAGCCGGAATACAGGGTTCCCTGAAGCTTTCTTT
TRBD2 | TRBJ2-1 | TRBV28 | - | CASLSGRAFEQFF | TGTGCCAGCCTTAGCGGGAGGGCCTTTGAGCAGTTCTTC
TRBD2 | TRBJ2-5 | TRBV6-1 | - | CASRPSGGKRETQYF | TGTGCCAGCAGGCCGAGCGGGGGAAAGAGAGAGACCCAGTACTTC
- | TRBJ1-1 | TRBV7-9 | - | CASTKTGGAGAFF | TGTGCCAGCACCAAAACGGGGGGAGCAGGGGCTTTCTTT
- | TRBJ1-3 | TRBV30 | - | CAWRGDLLSGNTIYF | TGTGCCTGGAGGGGGGACTTACTCTCTGGAAACACCATATATTTT
TRBD2 | TRBJ2-7 | TRBV27 | - | CASKNPLAGVYEQYF | TGTGCCAGCAAAAATCCCCTAGCGGGAGTCTACGAGCAGTACTTC
TRBD1 | TRBJ2-6 | TRBV7-9 | once | CASSPGTGVSGANVLTF | TGTGCCAGCAGCCCCGGGACAGGGGTCTCTGGGGCCAACGTCCTGACTTTC
TRBD2 | TRBJ2-7 | TRBV6-1 | - | CASSEDSSGRSYEQYF | TGTGCCAGCAGTGAAGATTCTAGCGGGAGGTCGTACGAGCAGTACTTC
- | TRBJ1-5 | TRBV19 | - | CASKLQGYSNQPQHF | TGTGCCAGTAAATTGCAGGGATATAGCAATCAGCCCCAGCATTTT
- | TRBJ1-2 | TRBV7-9 | once | CASSLAAGGAAGYTF | TGTGCCAGCAGCTTAGCGGCGGGGGGGGCTGCTGGCTACACCTTC
TRBD2 | TRBJ2-5 | TRBV2 | - | CASTQLAGQETQYF | TGTGCCAGCACTCAACTAGCGGGGCAAGAGACCCAGTACTTC
TRBD1 | TRBJ2-3 | TRBV7-3 | - | CASSFGQGLSTDTQYF | TGTGCCAGCAGCTTCGGACAGGGTCTTAGCACAGATACGCAGTATTTT
TRBD2 | TRBJ2-1 | TRBV9 | once | CASSVSPGLAGGREIPFF | TGTGCCAGCAGCGTATCCCCCGGACTAGCGGGGGGGCGGGAGATCCCGTTCTTC
TRBD1 | TRBJ2-7 | TRBV11-3 | - | CASSSGTDEQYF | TGTGCCAGCAGCTCAGGGACAGACGAGCAGTACTTC
TRBD1 | TRBJ2-7 | TRBV7-9 | - | CSSSWGQGALDEQYF | TGTTCCAGCAGCTGGGGACAGGGGGCTTTGGACGAGCAGTACTTC
TRBD1 | TRBJ1-1 | TRBV6-1 | - | CASKNGQGASEAFF | TGTGCCAGCAAAAACGGACAGGGGGCCTCTGAAGCTTTCTTT
- | TRBJ1-5 | TRBV7-6 | - | CASSPIALGAGGNQPQHF | TGTGCCAGCAGCCCTATCGCACTAGGGGCGGGGGGCAATCAGCCCCAGCATTTT
TRBD1 | TRBJ2-2 | TRBV28 | once | CASSLGPGTGGTGELFF | TGTGCCAGCAGTTTAGGGCCTGGGACAGGGGGCACCGGGGAGCTGTTTTTT
- | TRBJ2-5 | TRBV6-1 | - | CASSEPGRERETQYF | TGTGCCAGCAGTGAACCGGGAAGGGAGAGGGAGACCCAGTACTTC